The 21 T cell receptor beta chains given below trace back to one sample, sequenced in a study of shared clonotypes between healthy human individuals. Data came from immunoSEQ multiplex PCR; TCRdb stores just in-frame clones and leaves some out. The data contain 2 million to 2.5 million clones, about 94% of them singletons. The sequenced sample consisted of naive CD4+ T cells sorted from blood. Subset here: CD45RA+ positively selected. Every receptor here comes from a man in his late teens or twenties in good health.

Worth noting for this clone: This specimen includes other DNA sequences encoding the same CDR3. This sequence joins TRBV7-2 and TRBJ2-4; TRBD2 aligns across 9 bases. J lost 7 bases, V lost 0 bases, and 1 base had no gene match. The V gene's germline CDR1 is SGHTA and CDR2 FQGNSA. The CDR3 covers 14 residues. The CDR3, as DNA: TGTGCCAGCAGCTTAGCTAGCGGGAGTAACATTCAGTACTTC. Its protein product is CASSLASGSNIQYF.

In nucleotides, the CDR3 is TGCGCCAGCAGCCAAGAATTTGACAGCTCCTACAATGAGCAGTTCTTC. Protein: CASSQEFDSSYNEQFF. This chain joins TRBV4-3 and TRBJ2-1, with D maybe TRBD1 (5 bases). V was shortened by 0 bases and J by 0 bases, with 9 bases between the two germline ends. Germline loops: CDR1 LGHNA, CDR2 YSLEER. There are 16 residues in the CDR3.

In the case of this clone: The sample carries other DNA sequences with the same CDR3. The chain links TRBV7-9 to TRBJ2-3, with 9 nucleotides matching TRBD1. CDR1 is SEHNR and CDR2 is FQNEAQ in the germline V gene (reference sequence). The CDR3 totals 15 residues. Unmatched junction bases numbered 2, after V lost 1 base and J lost 3 bases. CDR3 sequence: CASSLGGQGTDTQYF. The CDR3 DNA reads TGTGCCAGCAGCTTAGGGGGACAGGGAACAGATACGCAGTATTTT.

This clone has only a few counts. The CDR3 protein is CASSWGHIIATEAFF. CDR3 DNA: TGTGCCAGCAGCTGGGGGCATATAATTGCGACTGAAGCTTTCTTT. V usage is TRBV5-6 and J usage is TRBJ1-1; perhaps TRBD1 as D (6 bases). V lost 3 bases, J lost 5 bases, and 17 bases lay in between. Germline-derived CDR1 and CDR2 are SGHDT and YYEEEE. The CDR3 is 15 amino acids.

The V call is TRBV10-3, the J call TRBJ1-1; tentative D call: TRBD1 (5 bases). The germline V and J ends were trimmed by 3 bases and 1 base, with 9 bases remaining between them. Germline V gives CDR1 ENHRY, CDR2 SYGVKD. This CDR3 comprises 14 residues. CDR3 residues: CAISDRGTNTEAFF. The DNA for the CDR3 is TGTGCCATCAGTGATAGGGGAACGAACACTGAAGCTTTCTTT.

Note on this clone: This CDR3 is also generated by other DNA sequences in the sample. The chain uses TRBV5-6 and TRBJ2-7, with TRBD1 as a possible D gene (5 bases). The CDR3 totals 13 residues. Trimming removed 0 bases from V and 6 bases from J, with 10 bases in between. Germline V gene data show CDR1 as SGHDT and CDR2 as YYEEEE. The CDR3 nucleotides are TGTGCCAGCAGCTTGGTTGGGGCCGGCGAGCAGTACTTC. Protein: CASSLVGAGEQYF.

The chain couples TRBV27 to TRBJ1-2, with D uncertain. Looked up from germline, CDR1 is MNHEY and CDR2 is SMNVEV (reference sequence). V lost 5 bases to trimming and J lost 6 bases, with 13 bases between them. The CDR3 spans 13 residues. The CDR3 loop reads CASSRIEGHGYTF. The CDR3 coding sequence is TGTGCCAGCAGTCGAATCGAAGGGCATGGCTACACCTTC.

V usage is TRBV10-3 and J usage is TRBJ1-1, with D maybe TRBD1 (5 bases). This CDR3 has 14 amino acids. The germline CDR1 and CDR2 sequences are ENHRY and SYGVKD. The V end was cut by 4 bases, the J end by 1 base, with 10 bases between. CDR3 in DNA: TGTGCCATCAGTGCCCCGGACAAGAACACTGAAGCTTTCTTT. Translation: CAISAPDKNTEAFF.

The table lists this clone with a count of one. This chain links TRBV6-5 with TRBJ2-1, with 8 bases that match TRBD1. CDR3 length equals 15 residues. The V segment lost 2 bases and the J segment 5 bases; nucleotides outside the gene matches: 5. In germline, CDR1 is MNHEY, CDR2 SVGAGI. The CDR3 is CASSYRKGQDNEQFF. CDR3 sequence (DNA): TGTGCCAGCAGTTACCGCAAGGGACAGGACAATGAGCAGTTCTTC.

V is TRBV7-2 and J is TRBJ1-3, with 9 nucleotides matching TRBD1. Germline lookup yields CDR1 SGHTA and CDR2 FQGNSA. Losses at the gene ends were 5 bases for V and 0 bases for J; bases not matched to a gene: 5. The CDR3 contains 16 residues. This CDR3 reads CASSPGQGFSGNTIYF. For the CDR3, the DNA is TGTGCCAGCAGCCCCGGACAGGGGTTCTCTGGAAACACCATATATTTT.

The chain joins TRBV19 to TRBJ2-7; 10 positions match TRBD2. J gave up 3 bases and V 5 bases, and 7 bases lay outside the gene matches. This CDR3 has 15 residues. Per germline, CDR1 LNHDA and CDR2 SQIVND (reference sequence). The CDR3 loop is CASSAASGGNYEQYF. DNA for the CDR3: TGTGCCAGTAGTGCCGCTAGCGGGGGAAACTACGAGCAGTACTTC.

This chain joins TRBV10-2 and TRBJ2-7; D possibly uses TRBD1 or TRBD2 (6 bases each). With 6 bases removed from V and 1 base from J, the gap between germline ends came to 19 bases. Germline V gives CDR1 WSHSY, CDR2 SAAADI. The CDR3 contains 16 residues. CDR3 DNA: TGCGCCAGCAGGACCGGCGAGGGGGGTCCTTCCTACGAGCAGTACTTC. It translates to CASRTGEGGPSYEQYF.

The J gene is TRBJ1-5, the V gene TRBV30; no clear D gene. The CDR3 contains 14 residues. The V and J ends lost 3 bases and 1 base respectively, with 10 bases between them. Germline V gives CDR1 GTSNPN, CDR2 SVGIG (reference sequence). The CDR3 here is CAWSITESNQPQHF. Here the CDR3 DNA reads TGTGCCTGGAGCATAACAGAGAGCAATCAGCCCCAGCATTTT.

J is TRBJ2-7 and V is TRBV19; a weak D match, TRBD1 (6 bases). The V end was cut by 5 bases, the J end by 7 bases, with 24 bases between. Germline lookup yields CDR1 LNHDA and CDR2 SQIVND (reference sequence). The CDR3 has 16 residues. CDR3 nucleotides: TGTGCCAGTAGTCCCCAGGGGATGAGTACGGAGGAAGAGCAGTACTTC. As protein: CASSPQGMSTEEEQYF.

The V gene is TRBV9, the J gene TRBJ2-6; either TRBD1 or TRBD2 may fit D (5 bases each). Per germline, CDR1 SGDLS and CDR2 YYNGEE. The germline V and J ends were trimmed by 1 base and 2 bases, with 10 bases remaining between them. The length of the CDR3 is 16 residues. Here the CDR3 reads CASSVSMGAGANVLTF. The DNA for the CDR3 is TGTGCCAGCAGCGTATCGATGGGGGCTGGGGCCAACGTCCTGACTTTC.

The CDR3 sequence is CASSLGTGRSYEQYF. CDR3 bases: TGCGCCAGCAGCTTGGGGACAGGGAGGTCCTACGAGCAGTACTTC. This chain links TRBV5-1 with TRBJ2-7; 8 positions match TRBD1. Germline V gene data show CDR1 as SGHRS and CDR2 as YFSETQ. This CDR3 region has 15 residues. The junction had 3 bases not matched to a gene; V was cut back by 0 bases and J by 1 base.

This clone was seen only once. J is TRBJ1-2 and V is TRBV25-1; tentative D call: TRBD1 (6 bases). Trimming took off 6 bases at V and 8 bases at J, with 19 bases between the two ends. Germline assignment: CDR1 MGHDK and CDR2 SYGVNS. The CDR3 contains 14 residues. CDR3 bases: TGTGCCAGCAGGGAACCAGGCGGGGGGCTCGGCTACACCTTC. This sequence encodes CASREPGGGLGYTF.

This CDR3 is CASSLGTTGVETQYF. CDR3 sequence (DNA): TGCGCCAGCAGCTTGGGCACTACAGGGGTCGAGACCCAGTACTTC. The J gene is TRBJ2-5, the V gene TRBV5-1; 7 nucleotides match TRBD1. Germline trimming cut 0 bases from V and 5 bases from J; bases unmatched to any gene: 7. The germline V gene has CDR1 SGHRS and CDR2 YFSETQ. This CDR3 comprises 15 residues.

Here the CDR3 reads CASSQTGPIYGYTF. The CDR3 DNA follows: TGTGCCAGCAGCCAGACAGGACCTATCTATGGCTACACCTTC. This chain connects TRBV6-6 to TRBJ1-2, with TRBD1 as a possible D gene (6 bases). This CDR3 has 14 amino acids. Germline lookup yields CDR1 MNHNY and CDR2 SVGAGI (reference sequence). The V end was cut by 6 bases, the J end by 4 bases, with 15 bases between.

The chain employs TRBV10-3 and TRBJ2-1; D gene ambiguous. The CDR3 is 13 amino acids. The germline V gene encodes CDR1 ENHRY and CDR2 SYGVKD. The germline V and J ends were trimmed by 3 bases and 8 bases, with 11 bases remaining between them. The CDR3 sequence: CAISDDAEYEQFF. The CDR3 DNA is TGTGCCATCAGTGATGACGCGGAGTATGAGCAGTTCTTC.

This clone was detected only a few times. This chain links TRBV5-1 with TRBJ2-7; 7 bases line up with TRBD1. The junction had 10 bases not matched to a gene; V was cut back by 4 bases and J by 6 bases. The CDR3 sequence is 14 residues long. Germline-derived CDR1 and CDR2 are SGHRS and YFSETQ. In nucleotides, the CDR3 is TGCGCCAGCAGCCTGCCGACAGGGTCGGGCGAGCAGTACTTC. Translation gives CASSLPTGSGEQYF.